These T cell receptor beta chains were read from a single sample in a study of T-cell memory formation after mild COVID-19. TCRdb re-derived calls from the 5' RACE reads in MiXCR, one entry per CDR3 protein. Among about 200,000 distinct CDR3 sequences listed, 9.5% were seen once. Sequenced input: PBMCs or a T cell subset sorted from them (not recorded which). The receptors here all came from a man aged 18-30 years who had mild COVID-19 (a few samples of this study predate the infection). Cell type and time point are not known. CDR3s include the opening cysteine and the closing phenylalanine or tryptophan. Each record gives: J gene, D gene, clone size, V gene, CDR3 DNA, CDR3 protein. A D gene is named only where the DNA matches it firmly. The size entry is marked missing in some rows and otherwise reads once, few, many or a size class.

J gene: TRBJ1-2; D gene: -; clone size: -; V gene: TRBV6-5; CDR3 DNA: TGTGCCAGCAGTTATCCGGACATTGGCTACACCTTC; CDR3 protein: CASSYPDIGYTF
J gene: TRBJ1-4; D gene: -; clone size: few; V gene: TRBV6-5; CDR3 DNA: TGTGCCAGCAGACTGACGACCTGGGATGAAAAACTGTTTTTT; CDR3 protein: CASRLTTWDEKLFF
J gene: TRBJ1-2; D gene: -; clone size: -; V gene: TRBV7-2; CDR3 DNA: TGTGCCAGCAGCTTAGATAGCGGCGGACAGCGTGGCTACACCTTC; CDR3 protein: CASSLDSGGQRGYTF
J gene: TRBJ2-7; D gene: -; clone size: -; V gene: TRBV7-2; CDR3 DNA: TGTGCCAGCAGCCTATTGGGTCCTACCTACGAGCAGTACTTC; CDR3 protein: CASSLLGPTYEQYF
J gene: TRBJ1-1; D gene: -; clone size: many; V gene: TRBV5-1; CDR3 DNA: TGCGCCAGCAGCTTGGCCGACGGGAACACTGAAGCTTTCTTT; CDR3 protein: CASSLADGNTEAFF
J gene: TRBJ2-1; D gene: TRBD2; clone size: -; V gene: TRBV9; CDR3 DNA: TGTGCCAGCAGCGCGACTAGCGATTCCTACAATGAGCAGTTCTTC; CDR3 protein: CASSATSDSYNEQFF
J gene: TRBJ1-5; D gene: -; clone size: -; V gene: TRBV5-1; CDR3 DNA: TGCGCCAGCAGCTTGGATGCGGGGGGCGCCGGTCAGCCCCAGCATTTT; CDR3 protein: CASSLDAGGAGQPQHF
J gene: TRBJ2-3; D gene: -; clone size: few; V gene: TRBV12-3/TRBV12-4; CDR3 DNA: TGTGCCAGCAGTTGGGGGGCGGATACGCAGTATTTT; CDR3 protein: CASSWGADTQYF
J gene: TRBJ1-3; D gene: -; clone size: -; V gene: TRBV9; CDR3 DNA: TGTGCCAGCAGCGTAGTTCCCGGGTGGATGCCTGGAAACACCATATATTTT; CDR3 protein: CASSVVPGWMPGNTIYF
J gene: TRBJ1-6; D gene: -; clone size: -; V gene: TRBV11-2; CDR3 DNA: TGTGCCAGCAGCTTGGCTATGTTTGGGAATTCACCCCTCCACTTT; CDR3 protein: CASSLAMFGNSPLHF
J gene: TRBJ1-1; D gene: -; clone size: once; V gene: TRBV5-5; CDR3 DNA: TGTGCCAGCAGCTTGTACTACGGAAAGAGCACTGAAGCTTTCTTT; CDR3 protein: CASSLYYGKSTEAFF
J gene: TRBJ2-3; D gene: -; clone size: -; V gene: TRBV7-2; CDR3 DNA: TGTGCCAGCAGCTCCTCAAGTAATACAGATACGCAGTATTTT; CDR3 protein: CASSSSSNTDTQYF
J gene: TRBJ2-5; D gene: TRBD2; clone size: few; V gene: TRBV5-1; CDR3 DNA: TGCGCCAGCAGCTTCGGACTAGCTCCGCTCGAGACCCAGTACTTC; CDR3 protein: CASSFGLAPLETQYF
J gene: TRBJ2-3; D gene: -; clone size: many; V gene: TRBV4-3; CDR3 DNA: TGCGCCAGCAGCCCAGGGAAGGGTCGAACTGCAGCTACGCAGTATTTT; CDR3 protein: CASSPGKGRTAATQYF
J gene: TRBJ2-1; D gene: TRBD1; clone size: few; V gene: TRBV24-1; CDR3 DNA: TGTGCCACCAGTGCCTTGACAGGGGGCAATGAGCAGTTCTTC; CDR3 protein: CATSALTGGNEQFF
J gene: TRBJ1-4; D gene: -; clone size: -; V gene: TRBV11-2; CDR3 DNA: TGTGCCAGCAGCGGGTGGGGTGGTAATGAAAAACTGTTTTTT; CDR3 protein: CASSGWGGNEKLFF
J gene: TRBJ1-5; D gene: -; clone size: -; V gene: TRBV4-2; CDR3 DNA: TGTGCCAGCAGCCAAGATTACGATCAGCCCCAGCATTTT; CDR3 protein: CASSQDYDQPQHF